This TCR beta chain appears in the sequencing data of a study of technical replicates of blood from a handful of donors. The repertoire was sequenced with immunoSEQ multiplex PCR; TCRdb's copy has only in-frame clones and lacks some. The table shows tens of thousands of clones, with roughly 92% occurring only once. The CDR3 is 13 amino acids. The V end was cut by 3 bases, the J end by 6 bases, with 11 bases between. Germline loops: CDR1 SEHNR, CDR2 FQNEAQ (reference sequence). The origin of this receptor is a human donor in good health. The specimen sequenced was T cells isolated from PBMCs. The chain has TRBV7-9 and TRBJ1-2, with a possible D match to TRBD1 (6 bases). The CDR3 is CASSLKGGDGYTF. The CDR3 DNA reads TGTGCCAGCAGCTTGAAGGGGGGGGATGGCTACACCTTC.